Shown below are 10 T cell receptor beta chains from a single sample sequenced in a study of T cell repertoires in cytomegalovirus infection. TCRdb re-called the reads with MiXCR, one entry per CDR3 protein. Of fewer than 550,000 distinct CDR3 sequences in the sample, roughly 30% were seen once. Source material: PBMCs. The receptors derive from a human donor in good health (CMV status not recorded). Some clones in this sample may be carry-over from other donors' samples.

The sample holds one count of this clonotype. A junction end diverges from the germline sequence, so it may reflect a read error. V and J are TRBV19 and TRBJ2-1, with TRBD1 matching over 10 bases. The CDR3 has 14 amino acids. Germline V gene data show CDR1 as LNHDA and CDR2 as SQIVND (reference sequence). For the CDR3, the DNA is TGTGCCATTAGTATAAGGGACAGGGGCCATGAGCAGTTCTTC. Protein: CAISIRDRGHEQFF.

Points on this clonotype: This may arise from a read error, as a much more abundant clone is one base away. The rearrangement uses TRBV6-2 or TRBV6-3 and TRBJ2-1; no clear D. CDR1 is MNHEY, CDR2 SVGEGT, per germline. The CDR3 spans 13 residues. The CDR3 nucleotides read TGTGCCAACAGTTACGATCTAGATTTTGAGCAGTTCTTC. It encodes CANSYDLDFEQFF.

V and J are TRBV4-1 and TRBJ2-6; 8 positions match TRBD1. The CDR3 has 17 amino acids. Germline lookup yields CDR1 MGHRA and CDR2 YSYEKL. Germline trimming cut 5 bases from V and 0 bases from J; bases unmatched to any gene: 6. The CDR3 is CASSFRTGSSGANVLTF. DNA of the CDR3: TGCGCCAGCAGCTTCCGGACAGGGTCCTCTGGGGCCAACGTCCTGACTTTC.

The chain couples TRBV7-6 to TRBJ2-7; either TRBD1 or TRBD2 may supply D (5 bases each). The CDR3 is 16 amino acids. Germline CDR1 is SGHVS and CDR2 is FNYEAQ. Trimming cost V 5 bases and J 4 bases, with 21 bases left between them. The CDR3 nucleotides are TGTGCCAGCAGCCATGGGACCGGGAACGTCGTGTACGAGCAGTACTTC. Residues: CASSHGTGNVVYEQYF.

This clonotype was seen only a few times. The V and J genes are TRBV7-2 and TRBJ1-1; D is ambiguous. Trimming took 4 bases from V and 7 from J, leaving 13 bases between them. CDR1 SGHTA and CDR2 FQGNSA come from the germline V gene. The CDR3 spans 13 residues. This CDR3 is CASSSTDKFEAFF. The CDR3 bases are TGTGCCAGCAGCTCGACCGACAAGTTTGAAGCTTTCTTT. Combining the CDR3 with reference TRBV7-2 and TRBJ1-1 gives the whole variable domain GAGVSQSPSNKVTEKGKDVELRCDPISGHTALYWYRQSLGQGLEFLIYFQGNSAPDKSGLPSDRFSAERTGGSVSTLTIQRTQQEDSAVYLCASSSTDKFEAFFGQGTRLTVV.

The rearrangement uses TRBV7-6 and TRBJ2-7; 7 nucleotides line up with TRBD1. Looked up from germline, CDR1 is SGHVS and CDR2 is FNYEAQ. This CDR3 is built from 14 residues. Trimming took 1 base from V and 3 from J; bases not matched to a gene: 3. This CDR3 is CASSLDSGGYEQYF. CDR3 bases: TGTGCCAGCAGCTTAGACTCAGGGGGCTACGAGCAGTACTTC.

V usage is TRBV24-1 and J usage is TRBJ2-2; 9 positions match TRBD1. The CDR3 is 13 amino acids. Unmatched junction bases numbered 0, after V lost 7 bases and J lost 4 bases. Germline lookup yields CDR1 KGHDR and CDR2 SFDVKD. CDR3 in amino acids: CATRQGATGELFF. The CDR3 DNA is TGTGCCACCAGACAGGGGGCCACCGGGGAGCTGTTTTTT.

The rearrangement uses TRBV27 and TRBJ2-1; D call uncertain. The length of the CDR3 is 12 residues. Germline assignment: CDR1 MNHEY and CDR2 SMNVEV (reference sequence). The V gene lost 6 bases and the J gene lost 4 bases, with 7 bases spanning the gap. CDR3 protein: CASRAAYNEQFF. In DNA form, the CDR3 reads TGTGCCAGCAGGGCTGCATACAATGAGCAGTTCTTC.

This clonotype was detected many times. The V call is TRBV12-3 or TRBV12-4, the J call TRBJ1-5; D is ambiguous. This CDR3 spans 13 amino acids. Trimming left V 3 bases short and J 7 bases short, with 10 bases between. CDR3 region: CASSLWPGQPQHF. The CDR3 DNA reads as TGTGCCAGCAGTTTGTGGCCTGGGCAGCCCCAGCATTTT.

This clonotype occurred many times. This chain joins TRBV11-2 and TRBJ2-7; a possible D gene is TRBD1 (6 bases). Germline V gives CDR1 SGHAT, CDR2 FQNNGV. The CDR3 runs to 15 residues. V was cut by 5 bases and J by 6 bases, with 20 bases left in between. CDR3 loop: CASSPQGNPLREQYF. The CDR3 nucleotides read TGTGCCAGCAGCCCCCAGGGGAACCCGCTTCGCGAGCAGTACTTC.